This TCR beta chain was recovered during a study of T cells in Graves' hyperthyroidism and ophthalmopathy. Overall study: Blood from the periphery was taken at initial diagnosis, before any treatment.

The table lists this clonotype with many counts. Diagnostic assessment was based on clinical symptoms, serum thyroxine and TRAb, thyroid ultrasound and orbital computed tomography. The CDR3 runs 11 residues. V was cut by 4 bases and J by 4 bases, with 4 bases left in between. Germline V CDR1 and CDR2: SGHAT, FQNNGV. The source material, RNA transcripts, was used to amplify TCR beta CDR3 regions. With the HTBI primer set, the TCR CDR3 went through a first round of RT-PCR. From the multiplex PCR reads, TCRdb called clonotypes with MiXCR, one entry per CDR3 protein. The sample has around 760,000 distinct CDR3 sequences; roughly 32% are singletons.

The TCR comes from a woman between 35 and 50 years old with Graves' hyperthyroidism. Sequencing was carried out using blood. The rearrangement uses TRBV11-2 and TRBJ1-1; no firm D call. For the CDR3, the DNA is TGTGCCAGCAGCTCATCCACTGAAGCTTTCTTT. It translates to CASSSSTEAFF.